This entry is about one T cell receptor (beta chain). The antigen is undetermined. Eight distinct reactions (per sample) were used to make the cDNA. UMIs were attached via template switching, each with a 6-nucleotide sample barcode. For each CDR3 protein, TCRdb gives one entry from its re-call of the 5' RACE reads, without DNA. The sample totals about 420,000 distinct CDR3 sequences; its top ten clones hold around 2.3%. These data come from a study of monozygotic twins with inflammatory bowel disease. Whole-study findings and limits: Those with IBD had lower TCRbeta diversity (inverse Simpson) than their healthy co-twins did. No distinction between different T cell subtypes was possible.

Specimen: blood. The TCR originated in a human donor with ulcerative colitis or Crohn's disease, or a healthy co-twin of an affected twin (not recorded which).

CDR3 loop: CASSVASGRNTDTQYF. The chain uses TRBV9 and TRBJ2-3; no DNA is available, so the TRBD2 call from TCRdb remains unchecked. Germline CDR1 and CDR2: SGDLS and YYNGEE. This CDR3 region has 16 residues.